This T cell receptor beta chain was obtained from a study of blood T cell repertoires in COVID-19. At the level of the study: PBMCs, B-cell-depleted T cells, or T cells were the source of the cDNA or gDNA that made up the material.

Trimming removed 1 base from V and 4 bases from J, with 7 bases in between. The germline V gene encodes CDR1 GTSNPN and CDR2 SVGIG (reference sequence). This CDR3 region has 12 residues. Sequenced by immunoSEQ multiplex PCR; TCRdb stores in-frame clones only, minus some. Of 60,000 to 75,000 clones in the sample, 84% are singletons; the top ten hold roughly an eighth. The receptor comes from a human donor in a cohort sampled during active COVID-19. Sequenced material: peripheral blood. This sequence joins TRBV30 and TRBJ1-2; D call uncertain. The CDR3 reads CAWSGGLYGYTF. CDR3 coding DNA: TGTGCCTGGAGTGGTGGCCTCTATGGCTACACCTTC.